Listed here are 8 T cell receptor beta chains from one sample, sequenced in a study of CD8+ T cells in alopecia areata. Indicated treatment: oral pan-JAK inhibitor, 5-10 mg twice daily. Extracted from the samples, RNA was reverse transcribed into cDNA to serve as the sequencing template. TCRdb's table, derived via immunoSEQ multiplex PCR, lists solely in-frame clones and lacks some. Of about 290,000 clones in the sample, nearly 60% are singletons; the top ten hold approximately 1.7%. The sample consisted of CD4+ T cells sorted from blood, taken at week 24, from a patient treated with tofacitinib. Receptors originate from a human donor with alopecia areata.

This chain connects TRBV2 to TRBJ1-2, with TRBD1 matching over 8 bases. The CDR3 length is 16 residues. V dropped 3 bases and J dropped 5; count of bases not matched to a gene: 11. Germline lookup yields CDR1 SNHLY and CDR2 FYNNEI. This CDR3 reads CASSEGSGQALYGYTF. As DNA, the CDR3 is TGTGCCAGCAGTGAGGGGTCGGGACAGGCCCTTTATGGCTACACCTTC.

The chain carries TRBV28 and TRBJ2-4; no reliable D call. The CDR3 totals 13 residues. V dropped 3 bases and J dropped 6 bases, with 9 bases sitting between them. CDR1 is MDHEN and CDR2 is SYDVKM in the germline V gene. The CDR3 DNA follows: TGTGCCAGCAGTTTTAACAGAATAAACATTCAGTACTTC. Its protein product is CASSFNRINIQYF.

This sequence joins TRBV7-9 and TRBJ2-5, with D possibly matching TRBD1 (5 bases). The V and J ends lost 7 bases and 4 bases respectively, with 16 bases between them. This CDR3 region has 14 residues. Germline CDR1 reads SEHNR; CDR2 reads FQNEAQ (reference sequence). The CDR3 region is CASTTVGRRETQYF. CDR3 DNA: TGTGCCAGCACCACTGTGGGGCGGAGAGAGACCCAGTACTTC.

This clone was observed a few times. This chain uses TRBV4-1 with TRBJ2-7; D gene unclear. The CDR3 loop spans 14 amino acids. Germline assignment: CDR1 MGHRA and CDR2 YSYEKL. Trimming pared 1 base from V and 3 bases from J, leaving 10 bases between. The CDR3 loop reads CASSQGSPGYEQYF. The CDR3 coding sequence is TGCGCCAGCAGCCAAGGAAGCCCAGGCTACGAGCAGTACTTC.

The rearrangement joins TRBV5-4 to TRBJ1-1; D perhaps matches TRBD1 (5 bases). This CDR3 contains 13 residues. Germline V gene lookup returns CDR1 SGHNT and CDR2 YYREEE (reference sequence). The germline V and J ends were trimmed by 4 bases and 4 bases, with 11 bases remaining between them. This CDR3 reads CASSLQGGTEAFF. The CDR3 DNA reads as TGTGCCAGCAGCCTCCAGGGAGGCACTGAAGCTTTCTTT.

The chain links TRBV27 to TRBJ2-2, with 8 positions matching TRBD1. The V segment lost 8 bases and the J segment 1 base; nucleotides outside the gene matches: 3. CDR3 size: 14 residues. Germline CDR1 and CDR2: MNHEY and SMNVEV (reference sequence). DNA for the CDR3: TGTGCCAGCGGTGGACAGGGGAACACCGGGGAGCTGTTTTTT. Protein product: CASGGQGNTGELFF.

In its sample, this clone was seen once. Compared with germline, one end of the junction differs, possibly owing to a read error. This rearrangement joins TRBV29-1 to TRBJ2-1; no definite D call. The CDR3 spans 14 residues. The germline CDR1 and CDR2 sequences are SQVTM and ANQGSEA. CDR3: CSFDRRISYNEQFF. The CDR3 DNA sequence: TGCAGCTTTGACCGGCGAATTTCCTACAATGAGCAGTTCTTC.

V is TRBV7-6 and J is TRBJ2-7; 10 bases align to TRBD1. Germline trimming cut 3 bases from V and 3 bases from J; bases unmatched to any gene: 5. The CDR3 spans 15 residues. Germline values: CDR1 SGHVS, CDR2 FNYEAQ. The CDR3 sequence is CASSLGTGAGYEQYF. The CDR3 nucleotides are TGTGCCAGCAGCTTGGGGACAGGGGCGGGCTACGAGCAGTACTTC. Drawing the rest from reference TRBV7-6 and TRBJ2-7, the complete variable domain is GAGVSQSPRYKVTKRGQDVALRCDPISGHVSLYWYRQALGQGPEFLTYFNYEAQQDKSGLPNDRFSAERPEGSISTLTIQRTEQRDSAMYRCASSLGTGAGYEQYFGPGTRLTVT.